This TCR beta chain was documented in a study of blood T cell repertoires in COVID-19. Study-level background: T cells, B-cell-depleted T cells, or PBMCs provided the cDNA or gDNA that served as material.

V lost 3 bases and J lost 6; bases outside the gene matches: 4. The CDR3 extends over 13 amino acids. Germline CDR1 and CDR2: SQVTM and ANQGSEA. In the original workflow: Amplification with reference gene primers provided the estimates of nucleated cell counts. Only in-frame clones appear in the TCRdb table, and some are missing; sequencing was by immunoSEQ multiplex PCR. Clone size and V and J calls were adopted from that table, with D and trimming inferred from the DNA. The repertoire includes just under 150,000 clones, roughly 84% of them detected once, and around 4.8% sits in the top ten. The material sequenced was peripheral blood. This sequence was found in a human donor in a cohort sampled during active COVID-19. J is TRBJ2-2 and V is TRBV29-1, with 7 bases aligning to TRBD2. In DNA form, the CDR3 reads TGCAGCGTTGATGGGGAGGGCCCCGGGGAGCTGTTTTTT. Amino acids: CSVDGEGPGELFF.